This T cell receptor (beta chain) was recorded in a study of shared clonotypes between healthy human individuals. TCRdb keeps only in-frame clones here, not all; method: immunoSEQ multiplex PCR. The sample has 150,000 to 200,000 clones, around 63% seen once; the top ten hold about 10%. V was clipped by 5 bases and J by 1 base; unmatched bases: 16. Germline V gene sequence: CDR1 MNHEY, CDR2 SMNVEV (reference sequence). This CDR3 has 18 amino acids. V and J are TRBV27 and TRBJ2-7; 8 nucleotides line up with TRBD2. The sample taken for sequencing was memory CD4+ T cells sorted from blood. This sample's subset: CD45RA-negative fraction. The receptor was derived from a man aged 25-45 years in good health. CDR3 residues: CASSRQNSGASSSYEQYF. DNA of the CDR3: TGTGCCAGCAGTCGCCAGAATAGCGGGGCATCTTCATCCTACGAGCAGTACTTC.